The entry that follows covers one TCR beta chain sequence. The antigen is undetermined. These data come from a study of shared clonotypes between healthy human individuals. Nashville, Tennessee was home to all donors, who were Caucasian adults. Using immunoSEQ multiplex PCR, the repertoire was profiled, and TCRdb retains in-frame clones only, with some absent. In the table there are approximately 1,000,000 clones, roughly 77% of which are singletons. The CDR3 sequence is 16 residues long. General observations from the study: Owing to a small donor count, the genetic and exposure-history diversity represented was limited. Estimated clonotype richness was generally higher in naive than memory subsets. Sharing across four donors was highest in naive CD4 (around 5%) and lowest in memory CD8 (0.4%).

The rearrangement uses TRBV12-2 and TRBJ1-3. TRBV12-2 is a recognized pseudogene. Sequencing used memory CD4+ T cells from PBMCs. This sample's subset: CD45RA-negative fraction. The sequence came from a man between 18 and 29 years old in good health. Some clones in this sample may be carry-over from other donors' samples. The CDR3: CASRLAGEDSGNTIYF. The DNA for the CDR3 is TGTGCAAGTCGCTTAGCTGGGGAGGACTCTGGAAACACCATATATTTT.